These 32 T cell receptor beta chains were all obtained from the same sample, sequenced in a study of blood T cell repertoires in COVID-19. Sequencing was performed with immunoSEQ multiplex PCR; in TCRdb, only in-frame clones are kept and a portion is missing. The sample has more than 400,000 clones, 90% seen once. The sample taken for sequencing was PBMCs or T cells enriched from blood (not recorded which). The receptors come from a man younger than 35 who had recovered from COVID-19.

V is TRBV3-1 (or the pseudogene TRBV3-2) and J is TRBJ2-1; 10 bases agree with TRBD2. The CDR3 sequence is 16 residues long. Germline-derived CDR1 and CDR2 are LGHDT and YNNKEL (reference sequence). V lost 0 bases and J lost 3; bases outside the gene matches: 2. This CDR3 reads CASSQDPSGSYNEQFF. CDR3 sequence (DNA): TGTGCCAGCAGCCAAGACCCTAGCGGGAGCTACAATGAGCAGTTCTTC.

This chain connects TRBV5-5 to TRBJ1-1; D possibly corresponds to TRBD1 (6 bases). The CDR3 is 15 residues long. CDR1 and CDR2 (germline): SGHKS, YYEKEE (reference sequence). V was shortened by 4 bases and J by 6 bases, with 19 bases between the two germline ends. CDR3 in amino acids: CASSRRTEGGAEAFF. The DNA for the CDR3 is TGTGCCAGCAGCCGACGGACAGAAGGGGGGGCTGAAGCTTTCTTT.

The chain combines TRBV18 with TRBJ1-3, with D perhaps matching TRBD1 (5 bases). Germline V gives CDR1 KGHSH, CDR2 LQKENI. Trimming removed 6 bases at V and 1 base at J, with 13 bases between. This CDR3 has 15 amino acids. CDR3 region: CASSSNRYSGNTIYF. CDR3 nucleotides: TGTGCCAGCTCGTCGAACAGGTATTCTGGAAACACCATATATTTT.

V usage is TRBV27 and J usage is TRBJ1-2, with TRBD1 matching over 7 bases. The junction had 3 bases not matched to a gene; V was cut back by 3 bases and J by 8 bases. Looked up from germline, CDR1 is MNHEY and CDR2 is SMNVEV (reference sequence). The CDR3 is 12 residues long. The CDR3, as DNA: TGTGCCAGCAGTTTCTCAGGGGGGGGCTACACCTTC. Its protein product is CASSFSGGGYTF.

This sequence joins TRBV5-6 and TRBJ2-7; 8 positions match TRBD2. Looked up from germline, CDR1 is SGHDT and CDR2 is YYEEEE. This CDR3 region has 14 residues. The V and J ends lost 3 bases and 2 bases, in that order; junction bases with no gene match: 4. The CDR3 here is CASSWGGGPYEQYF. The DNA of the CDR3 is TGTGCCAGCAGCTGGGGCGGGGGGCCCTACGAGCAGTACTTC. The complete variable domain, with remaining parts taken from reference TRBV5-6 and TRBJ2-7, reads DAGVTQSPTHLIKTRGQQVTLRCSPKSGHDTVSWYQQALGQGPQFIFQYYEEEERQRGNFPDRFSGHQFPNYSSELNVNALLLGDSALYLCASSWGGGPYEQYFGPGTRLTVT.

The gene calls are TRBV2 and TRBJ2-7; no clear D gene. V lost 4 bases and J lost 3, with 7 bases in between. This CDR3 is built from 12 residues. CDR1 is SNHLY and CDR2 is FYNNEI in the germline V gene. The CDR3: CASSVALYEQYF. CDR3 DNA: TGTGCCAGCAGTGTTGCGCTCTACGAGCAGTACTTC.

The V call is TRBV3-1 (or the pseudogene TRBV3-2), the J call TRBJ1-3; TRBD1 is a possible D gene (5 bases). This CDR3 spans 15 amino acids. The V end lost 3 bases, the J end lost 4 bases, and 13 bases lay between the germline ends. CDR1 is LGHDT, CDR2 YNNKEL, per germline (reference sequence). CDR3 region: CASSQERQKGNTIYF. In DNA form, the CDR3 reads TGTGCCAGCAGCCAGGAAAGACAGAAAGGAAACACCATATATTTT.

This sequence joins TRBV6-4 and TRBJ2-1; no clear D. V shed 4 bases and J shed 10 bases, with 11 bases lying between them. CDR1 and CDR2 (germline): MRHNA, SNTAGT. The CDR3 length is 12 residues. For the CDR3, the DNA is TGTGCCAGCAGTGTAGTACCGCCGGAGCAGTTCTTC. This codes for CASSVVPPEQFF.

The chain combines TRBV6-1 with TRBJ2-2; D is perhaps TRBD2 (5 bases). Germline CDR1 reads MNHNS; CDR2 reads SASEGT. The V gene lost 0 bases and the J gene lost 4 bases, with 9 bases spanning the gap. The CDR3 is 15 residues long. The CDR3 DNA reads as TGTGCCAGCAGTGAAGCGGGAGTTCGCACCGGGGAGCTGTTTTTT. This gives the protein CASSEAGVRTGELFF.

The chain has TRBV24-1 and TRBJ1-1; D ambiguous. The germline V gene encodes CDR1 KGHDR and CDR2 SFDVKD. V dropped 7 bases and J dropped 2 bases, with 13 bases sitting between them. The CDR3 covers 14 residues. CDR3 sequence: CATRGGKENTEAFF. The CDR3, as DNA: TGTGCCACCAGGGGCGGGAAGGAAAACACTGAAGCTTTCTTT.

The DNA for the CDR3 is TGTGCCAGCAGCTTGGGACAGGCCCCCCTCTATGGCTACACCTTC. Protein product: CASSLGQAPLYGYTF. This chain connects TRBV5-4 to TRBJ1-2, with D possibly matching TRBD1 (6 bases). CDR1 and CDR2 from the germline V gene are SGHNT and YYREEE (reference sequence). The CDR3 is made up of 15 amino acids. Trimming stripped 0 bases from V and 4 bases from J, with 13 bases between.

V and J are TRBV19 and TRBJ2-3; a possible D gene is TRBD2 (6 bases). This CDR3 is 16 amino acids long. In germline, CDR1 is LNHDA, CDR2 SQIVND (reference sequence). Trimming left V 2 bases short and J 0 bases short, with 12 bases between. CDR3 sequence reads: CASSIKRDWSTDTQYF. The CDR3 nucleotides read TGTGCCAGTAGTATAAAACGGGACTGGAGCACAGATACGCAGTATTTT.

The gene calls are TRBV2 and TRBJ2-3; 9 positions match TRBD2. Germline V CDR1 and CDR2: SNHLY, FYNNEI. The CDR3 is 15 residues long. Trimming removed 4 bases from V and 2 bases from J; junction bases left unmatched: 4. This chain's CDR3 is CASSALAGLTDTQYF. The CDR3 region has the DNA TGTGCCAGCAGTGCGCTAGCGGGACTCACAGATACGCAGTATTTT.

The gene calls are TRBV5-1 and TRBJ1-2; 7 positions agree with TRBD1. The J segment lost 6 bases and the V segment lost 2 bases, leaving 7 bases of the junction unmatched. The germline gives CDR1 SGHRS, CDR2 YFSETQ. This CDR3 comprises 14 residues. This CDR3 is CASSFERGPDGYTF. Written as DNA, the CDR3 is TGCGCCAGCAGCTTCGAAAGGGGGCCGGATGGCTACACCTTC.

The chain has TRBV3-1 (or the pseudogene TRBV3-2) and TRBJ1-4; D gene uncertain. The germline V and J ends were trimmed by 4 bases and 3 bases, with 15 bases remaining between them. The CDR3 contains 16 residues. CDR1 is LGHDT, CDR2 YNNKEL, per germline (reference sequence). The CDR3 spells CASSRRRGGSNEKLFF. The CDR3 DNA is TGTGCCAGCAGCCGTCGTCGTGGCGGATCTAATGAAAAACTGTTTTTT.

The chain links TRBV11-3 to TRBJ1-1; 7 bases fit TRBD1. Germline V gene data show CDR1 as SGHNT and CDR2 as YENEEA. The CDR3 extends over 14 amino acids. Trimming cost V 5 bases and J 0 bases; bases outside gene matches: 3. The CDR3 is CASSPGQMNTEAFF. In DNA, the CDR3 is TGTGCCAGCAGCCCGGGACAGATGAACACTGAAGCTTTCTTT.

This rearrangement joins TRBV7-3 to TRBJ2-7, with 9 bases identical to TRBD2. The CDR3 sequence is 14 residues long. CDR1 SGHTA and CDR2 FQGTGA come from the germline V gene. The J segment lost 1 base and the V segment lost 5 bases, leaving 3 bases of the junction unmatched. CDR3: CASSHSGGSYEQYF. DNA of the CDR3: TGTGCCAGCAGCCATAGCGGGGGATCCTACGAGCAGTACTTC.

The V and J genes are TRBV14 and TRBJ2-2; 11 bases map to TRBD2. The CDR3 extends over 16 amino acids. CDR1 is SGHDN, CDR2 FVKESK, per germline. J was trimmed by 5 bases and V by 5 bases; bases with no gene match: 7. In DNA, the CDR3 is TGTGCCAGCAGCTCAACTAGCGGGAGAAAGACCGGGGAGCTGTTTTTT. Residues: CASSSTSGRKTGELFF.

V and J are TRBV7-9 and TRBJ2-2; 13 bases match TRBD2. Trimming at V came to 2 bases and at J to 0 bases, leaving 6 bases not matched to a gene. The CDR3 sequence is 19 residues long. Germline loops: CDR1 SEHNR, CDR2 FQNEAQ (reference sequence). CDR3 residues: CASSLQGLAGIANTGELFF. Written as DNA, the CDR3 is TGTGCCAGCAGCTTACAGGGACTAGCGGGGATTGCGAACACCGGGGAGCTGTTTTTT. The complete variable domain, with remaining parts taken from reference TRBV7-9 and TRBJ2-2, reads DTGVSQNPRHKITKRGQNVTFRCDPISEHNRLYWYRQTLGQGPEFLTYFQNEAQLEKSRLLSDRFSAERPKGSFSTLEIQRTEQGDSAMYLCASSLQGLAGIANTGELFFGEGSRLTVL.

CDR3 bases: TGTGCCAGCAGTCCGCGGTTCGGCTCTGGCTACACCTTC. It specifies CASSPRFGSGYTF. The V call is TRBV12-3 or TRBV12-4, the J call TRBJ1-2; D is uncertain. The CDR3 extends over 13 amino acids. Trimming left V 5 bases short and J 7 bases short, with 14 bases between.

The CDR3 DNA reads as TGCGCCAGCAGCTTGGAGACGGGAGGCTACACCTTC. Amino acids: CASSLETGGYTF. The chain employs TRBV5-1 and TRBJ1-2; no definite D call. Trimming shortened V by 0 bases and J by 8 bases, and 8 bases separated the two germline ends. CDR1 and CDR2 (germline): SGHRS, YFSETQ. The CDR3 totals 12 residues.

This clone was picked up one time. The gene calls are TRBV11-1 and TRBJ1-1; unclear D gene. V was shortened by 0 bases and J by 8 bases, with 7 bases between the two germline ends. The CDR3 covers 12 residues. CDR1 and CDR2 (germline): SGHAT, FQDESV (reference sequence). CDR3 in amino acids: CASSLALQEAFF. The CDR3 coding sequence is TGTGCCAGCAGCTTAGCTTTGCAGGAAGCTTTCTTT.

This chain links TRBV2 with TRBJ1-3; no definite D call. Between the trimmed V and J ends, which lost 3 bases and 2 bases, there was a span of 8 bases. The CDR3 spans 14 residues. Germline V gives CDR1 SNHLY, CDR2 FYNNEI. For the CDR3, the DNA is TGTGCCAGCAGTGATCAGGTGACTGGAAACACCATATATTTT. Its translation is CASSDQVTGNTIYF.

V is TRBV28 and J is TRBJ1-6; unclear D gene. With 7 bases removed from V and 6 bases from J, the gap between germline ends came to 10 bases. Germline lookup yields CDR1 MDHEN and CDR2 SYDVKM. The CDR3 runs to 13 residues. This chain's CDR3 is CASTRSGNSPLHF. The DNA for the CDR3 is TGTGCCAGCACCCGGAGCGGTAATTCACCCCTCCACTTT.

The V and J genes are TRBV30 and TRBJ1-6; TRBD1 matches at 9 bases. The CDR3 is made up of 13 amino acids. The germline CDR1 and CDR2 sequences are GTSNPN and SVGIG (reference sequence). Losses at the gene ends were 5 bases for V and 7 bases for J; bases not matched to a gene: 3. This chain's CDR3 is CAWGTGKNSPLHF. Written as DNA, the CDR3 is TGTGCCTGGGGGACAGGGAAAAATTCACCCCTCCACTTT. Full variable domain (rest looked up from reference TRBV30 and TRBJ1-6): SQTIHQWPATLVQPVGSPLSLECTVEGTSNPNLYWYRQAAGRGLQLLFYSVGIGQISSEVPQNLSASRPQDRQFILSSKKLLLSDSGFYLCAWGTGKNSPLHFGNGTRLTVT.

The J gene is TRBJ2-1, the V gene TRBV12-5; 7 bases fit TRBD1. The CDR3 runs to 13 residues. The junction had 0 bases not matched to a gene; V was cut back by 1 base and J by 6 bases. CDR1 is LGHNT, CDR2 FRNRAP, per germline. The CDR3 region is CASGLGQGNEQFF. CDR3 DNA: TGTGCTAGTGGTTTGGGACAGGGCAATGAGCAGTTCTTC.

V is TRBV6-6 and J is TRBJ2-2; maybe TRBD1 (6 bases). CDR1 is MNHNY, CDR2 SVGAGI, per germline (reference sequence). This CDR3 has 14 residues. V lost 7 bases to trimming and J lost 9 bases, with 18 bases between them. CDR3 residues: CASTTGIKARELFF. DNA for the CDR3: TGTGCCAGCACTACAGGGATTAAAGCCCGGGAGCTGTTTTTT.

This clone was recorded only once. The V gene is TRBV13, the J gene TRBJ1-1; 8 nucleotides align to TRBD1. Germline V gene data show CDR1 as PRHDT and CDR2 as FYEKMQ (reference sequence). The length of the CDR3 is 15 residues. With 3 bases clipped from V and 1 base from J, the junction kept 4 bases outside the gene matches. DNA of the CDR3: TGTGCCAGCAGCTTGCGGACAGGGAAGAACACTGAAGCTTTCTTT. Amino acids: CASSLRTGKNTEAFF.

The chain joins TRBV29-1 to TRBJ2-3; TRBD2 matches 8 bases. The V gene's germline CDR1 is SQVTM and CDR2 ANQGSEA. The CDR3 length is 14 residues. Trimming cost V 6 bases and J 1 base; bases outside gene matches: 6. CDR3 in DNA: TGCAGCGTCCGGATGCGGGGGGGCACAGATACGCAGTATTTT. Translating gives CSVRMRGGTDTQYF.

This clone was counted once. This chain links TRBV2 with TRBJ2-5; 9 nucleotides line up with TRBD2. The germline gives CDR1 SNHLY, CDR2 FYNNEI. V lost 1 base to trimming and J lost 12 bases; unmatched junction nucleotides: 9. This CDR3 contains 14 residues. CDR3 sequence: CASSEGILAGEKYF. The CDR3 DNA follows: TGTGCCAGCAGTGAAGGAATATTAGCGGGAGAAAAGTACTTC.

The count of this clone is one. CDR3 nucleotides: TGTGCCAGCAGCAGGTCCGGGTTAGGAAACACCATATATTTT. Its protein is CASSRSGLGNTIYF. The rearrangement links TRBV9 to TRBJ1-3; no firm D call. The CDR3 extends over 14 amino acids. CDR1 is SGDLS and CDR2 is YYNGEE in the germline V gene. V dropped 4 bases and J dropped 4 bases, with 12 bases sitting between them.

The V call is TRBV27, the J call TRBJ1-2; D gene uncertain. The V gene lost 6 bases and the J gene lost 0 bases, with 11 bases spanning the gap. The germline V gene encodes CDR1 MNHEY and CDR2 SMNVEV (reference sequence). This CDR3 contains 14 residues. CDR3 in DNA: TGTGCCAGCAGGTCCAGCGCAACTAACTATGGCTACACCTTC. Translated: CASRSSATNYGYTF.